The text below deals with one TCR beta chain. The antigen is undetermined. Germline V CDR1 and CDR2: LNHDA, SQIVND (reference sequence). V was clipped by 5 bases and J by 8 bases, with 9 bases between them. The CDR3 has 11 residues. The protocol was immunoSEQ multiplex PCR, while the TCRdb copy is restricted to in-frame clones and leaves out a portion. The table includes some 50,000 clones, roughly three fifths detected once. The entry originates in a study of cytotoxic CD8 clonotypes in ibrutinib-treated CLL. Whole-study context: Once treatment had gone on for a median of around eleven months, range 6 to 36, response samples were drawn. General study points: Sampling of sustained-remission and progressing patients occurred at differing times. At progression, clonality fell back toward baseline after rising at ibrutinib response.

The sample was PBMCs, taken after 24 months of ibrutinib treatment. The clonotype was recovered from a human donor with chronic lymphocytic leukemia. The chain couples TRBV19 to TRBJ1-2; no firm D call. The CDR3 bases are TGTGCCAGTAGTTGGAGTAGCGGCTACACCTTC. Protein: CASSWSSGYTF. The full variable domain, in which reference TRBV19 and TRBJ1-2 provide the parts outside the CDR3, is DGGITQSPKYLFRKEGQNVTLSCEQNLNHDAMYWYRQDPGQGLRLIYYSQIVNDFQKGDIAEGYSVSREKKESFPLTVTSAQKNPTAFYLCASSWSSGYTFGSGTRLTVV.